The 12 T cell receptor beta chains reported below all come from one sample, sequenced in a study of T cells in Graves' hyperthyroidism and ophthalmopathy. RNA transcripts gave rise to amplified TCR beta CDR3 regions. When the TCR CDR3 underwent first-round RT-PCR, the HTBI primer set was used. TCRdb ran MiXCR on the multiplex PCR reads and lists one entry per CDR3 protein. The sample holds about 540,000 distinct CDR3 sequences, about 45% seen once. The sample was peripheral blood or thyroid tissue (not recorded which). Every receptor here comes from a woman between 18 and 29 years old with Graves' hyperthyroidism.

The table lists this clonotype with many counts. The CDR3 DNA is TGTGCCAGCAGCTTAGAGCTGCGTACTGAAGCTTTCTTT. This codes for CASSLELRTEAFF. J is TRBJ1-1 and V is TRBV7-8; the D is unclear. V lost 1 base and J lost 5, with 8 bases in between. Germline CDR1 SGHVS, CDR2 FQNEAQ. The CDR3 spans 13 residues. Together with reference TRBV7-8 and TRBJ1-1, the CDR3 gives the full variable domain: GAGVSQSPRYKVAKRGQDVALRCDPISGHVSLFWYQQALGQGPEFLTYFQNEAQLDKSGLPSDRFFAERPEGSVSTLKIQRTQQEDSAVYLCASSLELRTEAFFGQGTRLTVV.

The chain carries TRBV10-3 and TRBJ2-7; the D gene is possibly TRBD1 (6 bases). V was clipped by 3 bases and J by 2 bases, with 11 bases between them. This CDR3 region has 14 residues. The germline V gene has CDR1 ENHRY and CDR2 SYGVKD. The CDR3 DNA sequence: TGTGCCATCAGTGACCAACAGGGCCCCTACGAGCAGTACTTC. The encoded protein is CAISDQQGPYEQYF.

The gene calls are TRBV7-8 and TRBJ1-5, with no clear D. CDR3 length equals 12 residues. The germline CDR1 and CDR2 sequences are SGHVS and FQNEAQ. V gave up 6 bases and J gave up 4 bases, with 7 bases separating them. The CDR3 protein is CASSTENQPQHF. The CDR3 bases are TGTGCCAGCAGTACGGAGAATCAGCCCCAGCATTTT.

About this clonotype: A junction boundary mismatches the germline segment, possibly from a read error. The rearrangement uses TRBV9 and TRBJ2-7; 11 bases line up with TRBD2. Germline CDR1 reads SGDLS; CDR2 reads YYNGEE. This CDR3 comprises 17 residues. The CDR3 spells CASSQSPTSGSSYEQYF. The CDR3 region has the DNA TGCGCCAGCAGCCAATCTCCCACTAGCGGGAGCTCCTACGAGCAGTACTTC.

V gene TRBV19 combines with J gene TRBJ1-4; 11 nucleotides align to TRBD1. CDR3 size: 14 residues. J was trimmed by 8 bases and V by 11 bases; bases with no gene match: 10. From germline, CDR1 is LNHDA and CDR2 SQIVND (reference sequence). The CDR3 reads CAWNGQGAGEKLFF. The CDR3, as DNA: TGTGCCTGGAATGGACAGGGGGCCGGAGAAAAACTGTTTTTT. Drawing the rest from reference TRBV19 and TRBJ1-4, the complete variable domain is DGGITQSPKYLFRKEGQNVTLSCEQNLNHDAMYWYRQDPGQGLRLIYYSQIVNDFQKGDIAEGYSVSREKKESFPLTVTSAQKNPTAFYLCAWNGQGAGEKLFFGSGTQLSVL.

This clonotype was observed once. The chain joins TRBV4-2 to TRBJ2-7; 9 nucleotides align to TRBD2. V lost 1 base and J lost 7; bases outside the gene matches: 14. The CDR3 has 17 amino acids. Per germline, CDR1 LGHNA and CDR2 YNFKEQ. CDR3 sequence reads: CASSQAPGIAGVGEQYF. In DNA form, the CDR3 reads TGTGCCAGCAGCCAAGCCCCTGGGATAGCGGGAGTTGGGGAGCAGTACTTC.

V gene TRBV7-2 combines with J gene TRBJ1-2, with D maybe TRBD1 (6 bases). CDR1 is SGHTA and CDR2 is FQGNSA in the germline V gene. V was trimmed by 4 bases and J by 4 bases, leaving 19 bases between them. The CDR3 covers 16 residues. The CDR3 spells CASSSTKTGFVYGYTF. The CDR3 DNA reads as TGTGCCAGCAGCTCAACAAAGACAGGTTTTGTCTATGGCTACACCTTC.

The chain uses TRBV11-1 and TRBJ2-7; TRBD2 agrees at 9 bases. V lost 4 bases to trimming and J lost 6 bases; unmatched junction nucleotides: 7. CDR1 SGHAT and CDR2 FQDESV come from the germline V gene (reference sequence). The CDR3 extends over 14 amino acids. DNA of the CDR3: TGTGCCAGCAGCTATAGCGGGAGTTCTGGCGAGCAGTACTTC. Amino acid sequence: CASSYSGSSGEQYF.

J is TRBJ2-5 and V is TRBV2, with no clear D. V lost 4 bases and J 14 bases, leaving 26 bases between the germline ends. The CDR3 extends over 15 amino acids. Germline V gene data show CDR1 as SNHLY and CDR2 as FYNNEI. Written as DNA, the CDR3 is TGTGCCAGCAGTGCCCCCTTCCCTTTGCACCCCCGTGCATACTTC. As protein: CASSAPFPLHPRAYF.

This chain connects TRBV20-1 to TRBJ1-3; D gene ambiguous. The CDR3 has 14 amino acids. Trimming cost V 1 base and J 3 bases, with 10 bases left between them. Germline assignment: CDR1 DFQATT and CDR2 SNEGSKA (reference sequence). This CDR3 reads CSARGLGVGNTIYF. The CDR3 DNA is TGCAGTGCTAGAGGACTGGGCGTTGGAAACACCATATATTTT.

This clonotype was detected only once. The chain uses TRBV20-1 and TRBJ2-7, with 9 bases that match TRBD2. The germline gives CDR1 DFQATT, CDR2 SNEGSKA (reference sequence). The V segment lost 6 bases and the J segment 1 base; nucleotides outside the gene matches: 7. This CDR3 is 14 amino acids long. The CDR3 bases are TGCAGTGCCTCCCGAGGACTAGCGTCCTACGAGCAGTACTTC. Translation gives CSASRGLASYEQYF.

This sequence joins TRBV29-1 and TRBJ2-7; tentative D call: TRBD1 (6 bases). The CDR3 contains 13 residues. V lost 1 base to trimming and J lost 5 bases, with 12 bases between them. Germline CDR1 and CDR2: SQVTM and ANQGSEA. The CDR3 sequence is CSVEGDIRHEQYF. CDR3 DNA sequence: TGCAGCGTTGAAGGGGACATAAGGCACGAGCAGTACTTC.